One and the same sample provided the 21 T cell receptor beta chains below, sequenced in a study of blood T cell repertoires in COVID-19. Assay used: immunoSEQ multiplex PCR; TCRdb lists only in-frame clones, some missing. This sample has 280,000 or so clones, with roughly 87% found just once. The sample taken for sequencing was peripheral blood. All receptors come from a human donor in a cohort sampled during active COVID-19.

The gene calls are TRBV5-6 and TRBJ2-1, with TRBD2 matching 8 bases. The trim removed 4 bases at V and 3 bases at J, leaving 9 bases unmatched. Germline lookup yields CDR1 SGHDT and CDR2 YYEEEE. The CDR3 totals 16 residues. In DNA form, the CDR3 reads TGTGCCAGCAGCAGACGGAGCGGGAGAAACTACAATGAGCAGTTCTTC. This sequence encodes CASSRRSGRNYNEQFF.

This chain uses TRBV6-5 with TRBJ1-1; the D is unclear. CDR1 is MNHEY, CDR2 SVGAGI, per germline. This CDR3 region has 14 residues. The V and J ends lost 2 bases and 7 bases respectively, with 14 bases between them. The CDR3 region is CASSYQSGNREAFF. As DNA, the CDR3 is TGTGCCAGCAGTTACCAAAGCGGGAACCGTGAAGCTTTCTTT.

V usage is TRBV24-1 and J usage is TRBJ2-1, with 7 bases fitting TRBD2. This CDR3 is 24 amino acids long. Germline V lookup: CDR1 KGHDR, CDR2 SFDVKD. With V trimmed by 5 bases and J by 4 bases, 34 bases remained unmatched. This chain's CDR3 is CATSVTQGLYPTELAELGYNEQFF. The CDR3 region has the DNA TGTGCCACCAGTGTCACCCAGGGTCTGTATCCCACCGAGCTAGCGGAGTTAGGTTACAATGAGCAGTTCTTC.

The chain has TRBV5-4 and TRBJ2-5; 9 bases map to TRBD2. Germline V gene lookup returns CDR1 SGHNT and CDR2 YYREEE (reference sequence). The J segment lost 5 bases and the V segment lost 3 bases, leaving 8 bases of the junction unmatched. This CDR3 is built from 15 residues. The CDR3 DNA sequence: TGTGCCAGCAGCTCCCTTAGCGGGAGCGGTGAGACCCAGTACTTC. As protein: CASSSLSGSGETQYF.

The V call is TRBV10-1, the J call TRBJ2-7, with 8 bases fitting TRBD2. Per germline, CDR1 WNHNN and CDR2 SYGVQD (reference sequence). The V and J ends lost 5 bases and 6 bases, in that order; junction bases with no gene match: 9. CDR3 length: 14 residues. CDR3: CASSPGSGSREQYF. The CDR3 bases are TGCGCCAGCAGTCCTGGCAGCGGGAGCCGCGAGCAGTACTTC.

In its sample, this clone was seen a few times. The V call is TRBV23-1, the J call TRBJ2-1; D not resolved. TRBV23-1 is annotated as an ORF whose role is uncertain. The CDR3 runs 17 residues. V was shortened by 3 bases and J by 1 base, with 16 bases between the two germline ends. The CDR3 nucleotides are TGCGCCAGCAGTCAGCTGGTTGCAAGCTTTTCCTACAATGAGCAGTTCTTC. Amino acid sequence: CASSQLVASFSYNEQFF.

The J gene is TRBJ2-2, the V gene TRBV28, with 8 bases aligning to TRBD1. Germline lookup yields CDR1 MDHEN and CDR2 SYDVKM. The CDR3 sequence is 15 residues long. V shed 6 bases and J 4 bases; nucleotides not matched to a gene: 7. The CDR3 spells CASRSRDRITGELFF. CDR3 nucleotides: TGTGCCAGCAGGTCCCGGGACAGGATCACCGGGGAGCTGTTTTTT.

V and J are TRBV5-4 and TRBJ2-3; 8 nucleotides line up with TRBD2. There are 16 residues in the CDR3. V lost 1 base to trimming and J lost 2 bases; unmatched junction nucleotides: 6. In germline, CDR1 is SGHNT, CDR2 YYREEE (reference sequence). The CDR3 DNA reads TGTGCCAGCAGCTTGTCCAGCGGGAGCGTCACAGATACGCAGTATTTT. Translated: CASSLSSGSVTDTQYF.

The chain carries TRBV28 and TRBJ2-3; D may be TRBD2 (6 bases). Trimming took off 7 bases at V and 2 bases at J, with 19 bases between the two ends. Per germline, CDR1 MDHEN and CDR2 SYDVKM. The CDR3 loop spans 16 amino acids. The CDR3 DNA sequence: TGTGCCAGCATGGGTGGGGGGTCCCCCTCCACAGATACGCAGTATTTT. This codes for CASMGGGSPSTDTQYF.

The chain links TRBV10-3 to TRBJ2-7, with 8 positions matching TRBD2. V lost 10 bases, J lost 1 base, and 6 bases stayed unmatched. The CDR3 loop spans 13 amino acids. Germline V gives CDR1 ENHRY, CDR2 SYGVKD. CDR3 amino acids: CATSREGSYEQYF. Written as DNA, the CDR3 is TGTGCCACTAGCCGGGAGGGATCCTACGAGCAGTACTTC.

The V call is TRBV7-8, the J call TRBJ1-4, with D maybe TRBD1 (6 bases). V lost 8 bases and J 8 bases, leaving 15 bases between the germline ends. The CDR3 runs 13 residues. In germline, CDR1 is SGHVS, CDR2 FQNEAQ. The CDR3 region is CASGAQGREKLFF. Here the CDR3 DNA reads TGTGCCAGCGGCGCACAGGGCAGGGAAAAACTGTTTTTT.

This chain joins TRBV19 and TRBJ2-5, with 10 bases matching TRBD1. The V segment lost 5 bases and the J segment 7 bases; nucleotides outside the gene matches: 16. The CDR3 runs to 17 residues. From germline, CDR1 is LNHDA and CDR2 SQIVND (reference sequence). For the CDR3, the DNA is TGTGCCAGTAGTGCCCGTCTCCACGGGACAGGGGATTGGACCCAGTACTTC. This sequence encodes CASSARLHGTGDWTQYF.

CDR3 protein: CASSSPGLPGRKFF. The CDR3 nucleotides are TGTGCCAGCAGTTCTCCCGGACTCCCCGGGAGGAAGTTCTTC. This sequence joins TRBV28 and TRBJ2-1; 7 bases line up with TRBD2. J gave up 14 bases and V 4 bases, and 14 bases lay outside the gene matches. CDR1 MDHEN and CDR2 SYDVKM come from the germline V gene. The CDR3 runs 14 residues.

This clone has only one observation. The chain employs TRBV5-1 and TRBJ1-2; D ambiguous. The ends were cut back, 4 bases at V and 8 bases at J, with 24 bases in the middle. The CDR3 is 16 amino acids. Germline V lookup: CDR1 SGHRS, CDR2 YFSETQ. The CDR3 spells CASSADQFTVHGGYTF. In DNA form, the CDR3 reads TGCGCCAGCAGCGCAGACCAATTCACAGTGCACGGCGGCTACACCTTC.

The V and J genes are TRBV18 and TRBJ2-4; a possible D gene is TRBD1 (6 bases). This CDR3 has 17 amino acids. Trimming shortened V by 0 bases and J by 2 bases, and 14 bases separated the two germline ends. The germline CDR1 and CDR2 sequences are KGHSH and LQKENI. CDR3 DNA: TGTGCCAGCTCACCACCGGACAGCGCGTTTTCCAAAAACATTCAGTACTTC. It yields the protein CASSPPDSAFSKNIQYF.

This clone has just one count. The chain is built from TRBV6-5 and TRBJ2-6; 7 bases agree with TRBD1. This CDR3 has 14 residues. Germline CDR1 is MNHEY and CDR2 is SVGAGI. The CDR3: CAGTAYSGANVLTF. The CDR3, as DNA: TGTGCGGGGACAGCCTACTCTGGGGCCAACGTCCTGACTTTC.

The rearrangement uses TRBV2 and TRBJ2-2; 10 bases line up with TRBD2. Germline V gene data show CDR1 as SNHLY and CDR2 as FYNNEI. Trimming took 5 bases from V and 4 from J; bases not matched to a gene: 4. The CDR3 sequence is 15 residues long. The DNA for the CDR3 is TGTGCCAGCAGTCTAGCGGGAGCCACCACCGGGGAGCTGTTTTTT. It encodes CASSLAGATTGELFF.

The chain recombines TRBV2 with TRBJ1-6; D gene uncertain. Trimming took off 6 bases at V and 3 bases at J, with 15 bases between the two ends. Germline CDR1 reads SNHLY; CDR2 reads FYNNEI. The length of the CDR3 is 16 residues. In DNA form, the CDR3 reads TGTGCCAGCAGGTCGAGACAAAACCTCTATAATTCACCCCTCCACTTT. Protein product: CASRSRQNLYNSPLHF. The full variable domain, with the rest looked up from reference TRBV2 and TRBJ1-6, is EPEVTQTPSHQVTQMGQEVILRCVPISNHLYFYWYRQILGQKVEFLVSFYNNEISEKSEIFDDQFSVERPDGSNFTLKIRSTKLEDSAMYFCASRSRQNLYNSPLHFGNGTRLTVT.

The chain carries TRBV5-1 and TRBJ2-2, with D unresolved. V was pared by 4 bases and J by 0 bases, with 10 bases between. The CDR3 extends over 15 amino acids. CDR1 is SGHRS, CDR2 YFSETQ, per germline. CDR3 coding DNA: TGCGCCAGCAGCCTGGGAAGCCCGAACACCGGGGAGCTGTTTTTT. This translates into CASSLGSPNTGELFF.

This clone is a singleton in its sample. The chain has TRBV24-1 and TRBJ2-5; TRBD2 agrees at 8 bases. The junction had 13 bases not matched to a gene; V was cut back by 4 bases and J by 4 bases. The CDR3 sequence is 17 residues long. Germline values: CDR1 KGHDR, CDR2 SFDVKD. The CDR3 loop is CATSDRKAGEARETQYF. The CDR3 DNA sequence: TGTGCCACCAGTGACCGTAAAGCGGGAGAGGCCCGAGAGACCCAGTACTTC.

The rearrangement joins TRBV28 to TRBJ2-7; TRBD1 agrees at 9 bases. The V gene's germline CDR1 is MDHEN and CDR2 SYDVKM. This CDR3 is 15 amino acids long. Trimming removed 2 bases from V and 6 bases from J; junction bases left unmatched: 8. The DNA of the CDR3 is TGTGCCAGCAGTTTAACAGGGGGCCCTCGGGGCGAGCAGTACTTC. It translates to CASSLTGGPRGEQYF.